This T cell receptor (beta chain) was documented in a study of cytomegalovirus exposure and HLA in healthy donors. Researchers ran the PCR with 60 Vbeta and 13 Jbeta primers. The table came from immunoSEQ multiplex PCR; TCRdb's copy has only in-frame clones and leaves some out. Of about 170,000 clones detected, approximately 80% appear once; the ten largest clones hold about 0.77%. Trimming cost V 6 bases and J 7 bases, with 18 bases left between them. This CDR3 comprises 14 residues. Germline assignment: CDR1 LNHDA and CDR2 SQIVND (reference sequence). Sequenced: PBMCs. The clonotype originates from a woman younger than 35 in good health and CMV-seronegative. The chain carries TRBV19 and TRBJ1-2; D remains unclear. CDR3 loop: CASRPEGSRGGYTF. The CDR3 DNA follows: TGTGCCAGTAGACCAGAGGGCTCACGAGGTGGCTACACCTTC.